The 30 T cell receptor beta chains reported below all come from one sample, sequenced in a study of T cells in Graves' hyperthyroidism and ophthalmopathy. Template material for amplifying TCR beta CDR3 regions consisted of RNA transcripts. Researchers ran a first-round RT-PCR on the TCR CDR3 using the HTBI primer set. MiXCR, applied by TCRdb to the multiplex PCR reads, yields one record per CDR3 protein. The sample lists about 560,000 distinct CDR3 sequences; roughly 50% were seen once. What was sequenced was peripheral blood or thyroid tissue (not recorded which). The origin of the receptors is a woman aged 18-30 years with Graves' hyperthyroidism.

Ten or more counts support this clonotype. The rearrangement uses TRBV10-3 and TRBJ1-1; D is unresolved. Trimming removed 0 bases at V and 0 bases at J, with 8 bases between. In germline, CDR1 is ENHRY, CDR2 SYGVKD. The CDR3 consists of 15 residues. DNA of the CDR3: TGTGCCATCAGTGAGTCCCCGGCAATGAACACTGAAGCTTTCTTT. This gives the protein CAISESPAMNTEAFF.

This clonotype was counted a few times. The CDR3 reads CASSSHPRLADSYEQYF. In DNA, the CDR3 is TGTGCCAGCAGCTCCCATCCAAGACTAGCGGACTCCTACGAGCAGTACTTC. The J gene is TRBJ2-7, the V gene TRBV11-1, with 9 bases identical to TRBD2. The CDR3 consists of 17 residues. Trimming cost V 4 bases and J 0 bases; bases outside gene matches: 10. Germline loops: CDR1 SGHAT, CDR2 FQDESV (reference sequence).

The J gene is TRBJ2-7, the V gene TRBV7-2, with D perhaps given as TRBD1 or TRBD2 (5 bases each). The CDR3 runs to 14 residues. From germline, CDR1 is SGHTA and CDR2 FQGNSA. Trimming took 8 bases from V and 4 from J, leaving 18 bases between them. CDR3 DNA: TGTGCCAGCTTGACCCTCCCGGGGCTTTACGAGCAGTACTTC. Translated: CASLTLPGLYEQYF.

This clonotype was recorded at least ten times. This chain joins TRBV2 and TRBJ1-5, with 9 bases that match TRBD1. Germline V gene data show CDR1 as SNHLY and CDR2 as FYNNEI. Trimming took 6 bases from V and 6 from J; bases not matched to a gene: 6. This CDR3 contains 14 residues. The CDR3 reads CASSRDRASQPQHF. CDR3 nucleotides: TGTGCCAGCAGCAGGGACAGGGCGAGTCAGCCCCAGCATTTT.

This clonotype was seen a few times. CDR3 amino acids: CSVRTGTGYTF. In DNA, the CDR3 is TGCAGCGTTCGGACAGGGACTGGCTACACCTTC. The rearrangement uses TRBV29-1 and TRBJ1-2; 8 nucleotides agree with TRBD1. V trimming: 5 bases; J trimming: 7 bases; junction bases outside the gene matches: 3. In germline, CDR1 is SQVTM, CDR2 ANQGSEA. The CDR3 length is 11 residues.

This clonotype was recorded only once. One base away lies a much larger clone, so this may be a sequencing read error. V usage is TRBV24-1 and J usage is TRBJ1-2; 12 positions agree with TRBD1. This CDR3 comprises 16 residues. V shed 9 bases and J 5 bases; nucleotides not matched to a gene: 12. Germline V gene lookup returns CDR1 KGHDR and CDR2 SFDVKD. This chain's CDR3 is CATGGTGGESPYGYTF. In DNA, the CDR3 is TGTGCCACCGGTGGGACAGGGGGCGAATCGCCGTATGGCTACACCTTC.

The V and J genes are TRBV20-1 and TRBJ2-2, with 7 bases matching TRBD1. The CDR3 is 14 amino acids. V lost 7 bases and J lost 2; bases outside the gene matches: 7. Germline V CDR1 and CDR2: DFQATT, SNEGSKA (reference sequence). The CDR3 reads CSGRRQGNTGELFF. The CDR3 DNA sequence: TGCAGTGGGCGCCGACAGGGCAACACCGGGGAGCTGTTTTTT.

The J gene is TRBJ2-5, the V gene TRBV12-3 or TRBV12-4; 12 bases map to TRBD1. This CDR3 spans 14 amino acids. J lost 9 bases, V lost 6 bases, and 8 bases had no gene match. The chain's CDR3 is CASSKPGQGAPQYF. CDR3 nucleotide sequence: TGTGCCAGCAGCAAGCCGGGACAGGGGGCTCCCCAGTACTTC.

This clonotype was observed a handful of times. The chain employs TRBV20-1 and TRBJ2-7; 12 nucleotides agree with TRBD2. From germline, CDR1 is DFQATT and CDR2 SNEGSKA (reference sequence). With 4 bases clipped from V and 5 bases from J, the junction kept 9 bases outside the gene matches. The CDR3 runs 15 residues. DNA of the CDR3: TGCAGTGCTACCCCGACTAGCGGGAGTCCCCACGAGCAGTACTTC. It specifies CSATPTSGSPHEQYF.

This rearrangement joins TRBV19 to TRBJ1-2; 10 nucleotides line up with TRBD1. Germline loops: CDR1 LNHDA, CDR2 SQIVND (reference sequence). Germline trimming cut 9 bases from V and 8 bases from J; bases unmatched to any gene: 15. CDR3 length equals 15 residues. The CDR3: CASSRGDRGVGGYTF. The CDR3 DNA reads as TGTGCCAGCAGCCGGGGGGACAGGGGTGTTGGGGGCTACACCTTC.

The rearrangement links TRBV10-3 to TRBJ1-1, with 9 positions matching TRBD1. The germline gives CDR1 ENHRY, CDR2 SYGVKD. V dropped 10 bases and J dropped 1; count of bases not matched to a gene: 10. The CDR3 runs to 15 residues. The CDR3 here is CATHPGTGRNTEAFF. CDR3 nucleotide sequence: TGTGCCACCCACCCCGGGACAGGGAGGAACACTGAAGCTTTCTTT.

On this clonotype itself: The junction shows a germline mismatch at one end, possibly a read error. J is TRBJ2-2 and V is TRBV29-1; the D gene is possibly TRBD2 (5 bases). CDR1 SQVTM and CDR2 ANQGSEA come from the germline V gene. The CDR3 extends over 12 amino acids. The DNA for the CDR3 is TGCAGCGTTTGGGATTTAGCCGGGGAGCTGCTTTTT. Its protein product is CSVWDLAGELLF.

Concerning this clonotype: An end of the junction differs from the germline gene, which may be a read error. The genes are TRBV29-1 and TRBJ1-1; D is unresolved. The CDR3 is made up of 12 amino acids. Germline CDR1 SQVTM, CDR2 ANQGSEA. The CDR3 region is CAWSRKDTEAFF. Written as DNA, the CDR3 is TGTGCCTGGAGTCGGAAGGACACTGAAGCTTTCTTT. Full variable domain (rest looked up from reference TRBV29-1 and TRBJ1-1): SAVISQKPSRDICQRGTSLTIQCQVDSQVTMMFWYRQQPGQSLTLIATANQGSEATYESGFVIDKFPISRPNLTFSTLTVSNMSPEDSSIYLCAWSRKDTEAFFGQGTRLTVV.

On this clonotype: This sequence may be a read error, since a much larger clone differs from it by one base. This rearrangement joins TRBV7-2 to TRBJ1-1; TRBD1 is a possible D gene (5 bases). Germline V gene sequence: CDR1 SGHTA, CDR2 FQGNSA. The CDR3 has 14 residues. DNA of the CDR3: TGTGCCGGCAGCTTATCTACAGGGAACACTGAAGCTTTCTTT. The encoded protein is CAGSLSTGNTEAFF.

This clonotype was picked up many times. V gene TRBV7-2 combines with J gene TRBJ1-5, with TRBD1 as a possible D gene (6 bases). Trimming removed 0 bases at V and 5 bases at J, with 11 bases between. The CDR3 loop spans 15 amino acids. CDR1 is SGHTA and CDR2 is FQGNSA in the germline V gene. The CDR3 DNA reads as TGTGCCAGCAGCTTAGCGCTAGGGGGGCATCAGCCCCAGCATTTT. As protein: CASSLALGGHQPQHF.

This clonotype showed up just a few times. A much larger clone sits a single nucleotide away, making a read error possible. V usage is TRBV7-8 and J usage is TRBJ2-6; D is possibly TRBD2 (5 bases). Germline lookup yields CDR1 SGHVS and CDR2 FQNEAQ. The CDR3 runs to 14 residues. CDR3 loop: CASSLDSEANVLTF. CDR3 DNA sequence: TGTGCCAGCAGTTTGGACTCTGAGGCCAACGTCCTGACTTTC.

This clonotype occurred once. The CDR3 spells CASLRGRNTGELFF. CDR3 nucleotides: TGCGCCAGCTTAAGGGGGCGAAACACCGGGGAGCTGTTTTTT. This chain uses TRBV5-1 with TRBJ2-2; 7 bases map to TRBD1. This CDR3 spans 14 amino acids. The ends lost 7 bases at V and 2 bases at J; junction bases unmatched: 5. The germline gives CDR1 SGHRS, CDR2 YFSETQ.

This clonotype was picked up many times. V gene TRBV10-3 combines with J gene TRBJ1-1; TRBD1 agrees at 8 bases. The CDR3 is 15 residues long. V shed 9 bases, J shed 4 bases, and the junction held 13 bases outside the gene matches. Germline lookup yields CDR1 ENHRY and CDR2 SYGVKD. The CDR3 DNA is TGTGCCATACAGGACAGGGAAGTAGTCACCACTGAAGCTTTCTTT. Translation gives CAIQDREVVTTEAFF.

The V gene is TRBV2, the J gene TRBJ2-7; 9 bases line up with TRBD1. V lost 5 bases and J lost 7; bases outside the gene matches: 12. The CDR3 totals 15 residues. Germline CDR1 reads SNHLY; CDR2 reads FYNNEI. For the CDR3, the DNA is TGTGCCAGCAGTCACCGGACAGGGGAGAGCAATGAGCAGTACTTC. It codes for CASSHRTGESNEQYF.

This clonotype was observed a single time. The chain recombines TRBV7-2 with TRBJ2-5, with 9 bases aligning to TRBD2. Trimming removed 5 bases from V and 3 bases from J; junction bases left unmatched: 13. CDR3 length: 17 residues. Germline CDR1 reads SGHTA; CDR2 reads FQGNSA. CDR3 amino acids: CASSPGGSGSREETQYF. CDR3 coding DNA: TGTGCCAGCAGCCCCGGAGGTAGCGGGAGTAGGGAAGAGACCCAGTACTTC.

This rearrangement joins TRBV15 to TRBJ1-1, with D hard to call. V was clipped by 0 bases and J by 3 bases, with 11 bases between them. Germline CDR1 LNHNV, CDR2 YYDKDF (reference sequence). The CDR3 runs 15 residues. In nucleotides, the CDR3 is TGTGCCACCAGCAGAGACGGATTTGCGGACACTGAAGCTTTCTTT. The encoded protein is CATSRDGFADTEAFF.

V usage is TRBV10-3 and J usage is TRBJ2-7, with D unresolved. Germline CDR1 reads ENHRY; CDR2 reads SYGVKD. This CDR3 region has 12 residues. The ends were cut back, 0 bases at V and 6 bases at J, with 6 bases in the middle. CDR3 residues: CAISESGSEQYF. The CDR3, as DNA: TGTGCCATCAGTGAGTCGGGGTCCGAGCAGTACTTC.

CDR3 in amino acids: CASGRLASTGELFF. The CDR3 DNA sequence: TGTGCCAGCGGAAGACTAGCGAGCACCGGGGAGCTGTTTTTT. V usage is TRBV2 and J usage is TRBJ2-2, with 8 positions matching TRBD2. V was clipped by 8 bases and J by 4 bases; unmatched bases: 6. Germline CDR1 is SNHLY and CDR2 is FYNNEI. The CDR3 extends over 14 amino acids.

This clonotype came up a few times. CDR3 loop: CASSLNGQGDGYTF. The CDR3 DNA follows: TGTGCCAGCAGCTTAAACGGACAGGGTGATGGCTACACCTTC. The chain employs TRBV7-9 and TRBJ1-2; 8 bases line up with TRBD1. The CDR3 has 14 residues. Germline CDR1 and CDR2: SEHNR and FQNEAQ (reference sequence). V trimming: 2 bases; J trimming: 6 bases; junction bases outside the gene matches: 5.

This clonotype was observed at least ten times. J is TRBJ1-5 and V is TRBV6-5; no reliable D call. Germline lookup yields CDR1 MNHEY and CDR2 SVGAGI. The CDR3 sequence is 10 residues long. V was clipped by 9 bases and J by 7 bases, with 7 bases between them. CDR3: CARGRQPQHF. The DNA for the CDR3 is TGTGCCAGGGGGAGACAGCCCCAGCATTTT.

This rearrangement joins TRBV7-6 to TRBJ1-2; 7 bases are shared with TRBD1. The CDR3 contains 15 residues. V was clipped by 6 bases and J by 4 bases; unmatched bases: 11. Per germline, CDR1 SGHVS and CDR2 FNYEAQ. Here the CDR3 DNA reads TGTGCCAGCAGACCCCTTGACAGGGATCGCTATGGCTACACCTTC. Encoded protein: CASRPLDRDRYGYTF. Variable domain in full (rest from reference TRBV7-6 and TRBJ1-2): GAGVSQSPRYKVTKRGQDVALRCDPISGHVSLYWYRQALGQGPEFLTYFNYEAQQDKSGLPNDRFSAERPEGSISTLTIQRTEQRDSAMYRCASRPLDRDRYGYTFGSGTRLTVV.

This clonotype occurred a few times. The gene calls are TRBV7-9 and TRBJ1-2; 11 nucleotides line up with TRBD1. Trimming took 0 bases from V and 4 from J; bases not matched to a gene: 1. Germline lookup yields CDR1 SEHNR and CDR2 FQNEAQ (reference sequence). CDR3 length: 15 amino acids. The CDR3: CASSLAGQGVYGYTF. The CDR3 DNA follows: TGTGCCAGCAGCTTAGCGGGACAGGGGGTCTATGGCTACACCTTC.

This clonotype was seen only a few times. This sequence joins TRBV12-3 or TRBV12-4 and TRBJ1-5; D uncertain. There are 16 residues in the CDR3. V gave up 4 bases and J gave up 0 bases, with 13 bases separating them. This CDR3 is CASSSVWRDSNQPQHF. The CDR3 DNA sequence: TGTGCCAGCAGTTCCGTATGGCGCGATAGCAATCAGCCCCAGCATTTT.

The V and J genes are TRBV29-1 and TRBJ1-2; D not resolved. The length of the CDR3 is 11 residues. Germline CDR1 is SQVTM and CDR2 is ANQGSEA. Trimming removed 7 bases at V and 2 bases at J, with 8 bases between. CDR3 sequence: CSGSRNYGYTF. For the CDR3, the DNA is TGCAGCGGGTCACGGAACTATGGCTACACCTTC.

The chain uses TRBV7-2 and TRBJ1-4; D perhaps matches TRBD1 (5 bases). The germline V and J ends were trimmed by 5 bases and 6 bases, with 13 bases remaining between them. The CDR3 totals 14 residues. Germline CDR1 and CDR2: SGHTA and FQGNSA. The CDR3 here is CASSEGSRDEKLFF. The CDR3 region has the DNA TGTGCCAGCAGCGAGGGGTCAAGAGATGAAAAACTGTTTTTT.